The 16 T cell receptor beta chains presented below share a single source sample, sequenced in a study of Ad26.COV2.S vaccination and SARS-CoV-2 variants. Only in-frame clones appear in the TCRdb table, and some are missing; sequencing was by immunoSEQ multiplex PCR. The sample includes about 400,000 clones, 88% seen only once; the top ten take approximately 4%. Treatment reported: roughly 20 received Ad26.COV2.S at low or high dose, single or two shots; about 5 received placebo; per-sample allocation not given. It was on day 63 after the first vaccine or placebo injection that samples were taken. Sequences were derived from peripheral blood, sampled in a trial of Ad26.COV2.S vaccine versus placebo. The receptors were gathered from a person aged 18-60 years who received the Ad26.COV2.S COVID-19 vaccine or a placebo.

This sequence joins TRBV18 and TRBJ2-5; tentative D call: TRBD1 (6 bases). Germline CDR1 is KGHSH and CDR2 is LQKENI. Trimming took 2 bases from V and 7 from J, leaving 11 bases between them. This CDR3 spans 13 amino acids. The CDR3 reads CASSPGGGGTQYF. Written as DNA, the CDR3 is TGTGCCAGCTCACCAGGGGGCGGCGGGACCCAGTACTTC.

This chain joins TRBV19 and TRBJ2-2; 9 bases map to TRBD1. Trimming at V came to 6 bases and at J to 0 bases, leaving 8 bases not matched to a gene. The germline V gene encodes CDR1 LNHDA and CDR2 SQIVND (reference sequence). This CDR3 comprises 17 residues. CDR3 bases: TGTGCCAGTAGAAGGGACAGGGCTATACCGAACACCGGGGAGCTGTTTTTT. Translated: CASRRDRAIPNTGELFF.

The chain has TRBV11-2 and TRBJ1-6; D not resolved. This CDR3 region has 16 residues. Germline CDR1 reads SGHAT; CDR2 reads FQNNGV. Deletions cut 5 bases from V and 4 bases from J, with 15 bases between. The CDR3 DNA sequence: TGTGCCAGCAGCCCCGGAGGCTTCTCATATAATTCACCCCTCCACTTT. Its protein product is CASSPGGFSYNSPLHF.

The V and J genes are TRBV9 and TRBJ1-5; 8 bases align to TRBD1. V shed 0 bases, J shed 5 bases, and the junction held 1 base outside the gene matches. This CDR3 is 14 amino acids long. CDR1 and CDR2 from the germline V gene are SGDLS and YYNGEE. The CDR3 DNA reads as TGTGCCAGCAGCGTAGCAGGGGGCTATCAGCCCCAGCATTTT. It translates to CASSVAGGYQPQHF.

This sequence joins TRBV7-8 and TRBJ1-2; D gene unclear. The V gene's germline CDR1 is SGHVS and CDR2 FQNEAQ. The CDR3 loop spans 12 amino acids. The ends were cut back, 8 bases at V and 0 bases at J, with 7 bases in the middle. The DNA for the CDR3 is TGTGCCAGCGGCCAGGCTAACTATGGCTACACCTTC. Its protein is CASGQANYGYTF.

The rearrangement joins TRBV28 to TRBJ1-2; the D is unclear. Germline V gene lookup returns CDR1 MDHEN and CDR2 SYDVKM. V dropped 10 bases and J dropped 5 bases, with 17 bases sitting between them. This CDR3 comprises 13 residues. CDR3 in amino acids: CATNKGRRYGYTF. The CDR3 DNA reads as TGTGCCACCAACAAAGGGAGGAGGTATGGCTACACCTTC.

The gene calls are TRBV5-1 and TRBJ2-1; 9 nucleotides align to TRBD1. In germline, CDR1 is SGHRS, CDR2 YFSETQ. The CDR3 length is 13 residues. Germline trimming cut 5 bases from V and 8 bases from J; bases unmatched to any gene: 5. The CDR3 nucleotides read TGCGCCAGCAGGAGACAGGGGGGCTATGAGCAGTTCTTC. This encodes CASRRQGGYEQFF. The variable domain in full, with the rest retrieved from reference TRBV5-1 and TRBJ2-1, is KAGVTQTPRYLIKTRGQQVTLSCSPISGHRSVSWYQQTPGQGLQFLFEYFSETQRNKGNFPGRFSGRQFSNSRSEMNVSTLELGDSALYLCASRRQGGYEQFFGPGTRLTVL.

V is TRBV12-3 or TRBV12-4 and J is TRBJ1-1, with D unresolved. The CDR3 spans 13 residues. V was shortened by 6 bases and J by 8 bases, with 16 bases between the two germline ends. CDR3 bases: TGTGCCAGCAGGGGGAGAACACTGCGGGAAGCTTTCTTT. Its translation: CASRGRTLREAFF.

V and J are TRBV12-3 or TRBV12-4 and TRBJ2-3; D is ambiguous. Trimming removed 6 bases at V and 6 bases at J, with 10 bases between. The CDR3 contains 12 residues. The CDR3 spells CASSPPGDTQYF. In nucleotides, the CDR3 is TGTGCCAGCAGCCCTCCCGGGGATACGCAGTATTTT.

The chain uses TRBV7-2 and TRBJ1-2, with D possibly TRBD1 on 5 matching bases. The CDR3 contains 17 residues. The germline gives CDR1 SGHTA, CDR2 FQGNSA. Trimming pared 5 bases from V and 6 bases from J, leaving 25 bases between. Here the CDR3 reads CASSQAEGSRGSHGYTF. In DNA, the CDR3 is TGTGCCAGCAGCCAAGCAGAGGGTTCGCGGGGGTCCCATGGCTACACCTTC.

This chain connects TRBV29-1 to TRBJ1-6; 7 bases agree with TRBD1. CDR3 length: 13 residues. J lost 7 bases, V lost 7 bases, and 7 bases had no gene match. From germline, CDR1 is SQVTM and CDR2 ANQGSEA. The CDR3 DNA sequence: TGCAGCGGCGCCCGGGACAGAAATTCACCCCTCCACTTT. Protein sequence: CSGARDRNSPLHF.

The chain combines TRBV6-2 or TRBV6-3 with TRBJ1-5, with 7 nucleotides matching TRBD1. J lost 6 bases, V lost 6 bases, and 11 bases had no gene match. Germline CDR1 MNHEY, CDR2 SVGEGT. The CDR3 runs to 15 residues. CDR3 in amino acids: CASSIRGSHLQPQHF. CDR3 DNA sequence: TGTGCCAGCAGCATCAGGGGGAGTCATCTTCAGCCCCAGCATTTT.

The chain links TRBV10-3 to TRBJ2-1; 10 positions agree with TRBD1. The V gene end was trimmed by 0 bases and the J gene end by 9 bases; junction bases not matched to a gene: 8. This CDR3 contains 16 residues. CDR1 ENHRY and CDR2 SYGVKD come from the germline V gene. The CDR3 spells CAISESKGQGRAEQFF. The CDR3 DNA follows: TGTGCCATCAGTGAGTCTAAGGGACAGGGGCGGGCTGAGCAGTTCTTC.

The chain carries TRBV5-8 and TRBJ1-4; a weak D match, TRBD1 (5 bases). Trimming left V 4 bases short and J 3 bases short, with 16 bases between. This CDR3 is built from 16 residues. Germline V gene data show CDR1 as SGHTS and CDR2 as YDEGEE. The CDR3 protein is CASSPQGISANEKLFF. In nucleotides, the CDR3 is TGTGCCAGCAGCCCCCAGGGAATAAGTGCTAATGAAAAACTGTTTTTT. Full variable domain (outside the CDR3, taken from reference TRBV5-8 and TRBJ1-4): EAGVTQSPTHLIKTRGQQATLRCSPISGHTSVYWYQQALGLGLQFLLWYDEGEERNRGNFPPRFSGRQFPNYSSELNVNALELEDSALYLCASSPQGISANEKLFFGSGTQLSVL.

The V and J genes are TRBV6-5 and TRBJ2-7, with TRBD1 matching over 7 bases. This CDR3 has 14 amino acids. Germline V gene data show CDR1 as MNHEY and CDR2 as SVGAGI. Germline trimming cut 7 bases from V and 2 bases from J; bases unmatched to any gene: 8. The chain's CDR3 is CASTKGTAAYEQYF. The CDR3 bases are TGTGCCAGCACCAAGGGGACAGCTGCCTACGAGCAGTACTTC.

The chain is built from TRBV5-8 and TRBJ2-7, with TRBD1 as a possible D gene (6 bases). This CDR3 contains 15 residues. In germline, CDR1 is SGHTS, CDR2 YDEGEE. V was trimmed by 0 bases and J by 3 bases, leaving 13 bases between them. The CDR3 region is CASSLATGGFYEQYF. The DNA of the CDR3 is TGTGCCAGCAGCTTGGCGACAGGAGGCTTCTACGAGCAGTACTTC.